This T cell receptor beta chain was identified in a study of T cells after yellow fever vaccination. Overall study findings and caveats: Although most clonotypes did not, a small share appeared in both CD4 and CD8 compartments. Repertoires obtained by FACS sorting could include abundant clonotypes that entered as contaminants from the bulk population.

TCRdb called the 5' RACE reads again in MiXCR, with one record for every CDR3 protein. The sample gives some 550,000 distinct CDR3 sequences, 15% to 20% of which show up once; over 11% is in the top ten. Points on this clonotype: No antigen is known for it.

The germline V gene has CDR1 SNHLY and CDR2 FYNNEI. The CDR3 is 13 amino acids. V lost 8 bases, J lost 8 bases, and 17 bases lay in between. This TCR derives from a man aged 25 to 40 who received the YFV17D yellow fever vaccine. The V call is TRBV2, the J call TRBJ2-3; D is possibly TRBD1 or TRBD2 (5 bases each). The sequenced sample was PBMCs, obtained 15 days after the yellow fever booster vaccination. The CDR3 protein is CASRDPSVFTQYF. The DNA of the CDR3 is TGTGCCAGCCGGGACCCCTCCGTATTTACGCAGTATTTT.